The 30 T cell receptor beta chains below come from one sample, sequenced in a study of blood T cell repertoires in COVID-19. The method was immunoSEQ multiplex PCR; TCRdb's version includes in-frame clones alone and lacks a portion of them. Of about 320,000 clones listed, roughly 90% are singletons. Sequenced sample: peripheral blood. Source of these receptors: a man aged 18 to 30 who had recovered from COVID-19.

The J gene is TRBJ2-2, the V gene TRBV5-6; 10 positions agree with TRBD2. The CDR3 is made up of 16 amino acids. The V gene end was trimmed by 1 base and the J gene end by 6 bases; junction bases not matched to a gene: 6. The germline CDR1 and CDR2 sequences are SGHDT and YYEEEE. The CDR3 region is CASSLLGTSESGELFF. The CDR3 DNA reads as TGTGCCAGCAGCTTGCTCGGGACTAGCGAATCCGGGGAGCTGTTTTTT. Full variable domain (missing parts from reference TRBV5-6 and TRBJ2-2): DAGVTQSPTHLIKTRGQQVTLRCSPKSGHDTVSWYQQALGQGPQFIFQYYEEEERQRGNFPDRFSGHQFPNYSSELNVNALLLGDSALYLCASSLLGTSESGELFFGEGSRLTVL.

The chain employs TRBV2 and TRBJ2-2; 7 bases are a match to TRBD1. The CDR3 is 14 residues long. V shed 8 bases, J shed 3 bases, and the junction held 6 bases outside the gene matches. Per germline, CDR1 SNHLY and CDR2 FYNNEI. The CDR3 region has the DNA TGTGCCAGCCGGGGACAGACCCACACCGGGGAGCTGTTTTTT. It specifies CASRGQTHTGELFF.

The chain combines TRBV5-1 with TRBJ2-1, with a possible D match to TRBD1 (8 bases). CDR1 is SGHRS, CDR2 YFSETQ, per germline. Trimming removed 3 bases from V and 7 bases from J, with 14 bases in between. The CDR3 has 14 amino acids. The CDR3 region has the DNA TGCGCCAGCAGCTCACAGGGGGAGGGTAATGAGCAGTTCTTC. Translated: CASSSQGEGNEQFF.

The chain employs TRBV27 and TRBJ1-2; the D is unclear. Per germline, CDR1 MNHEY and CDR2 SMNVEV (reference sequence). The V gene lost 6 bases and the J gene lost 4 bases, with 12 bases spanning the gap. This CDR3 region has 13 residues. The CDR3 DNA reads as TGTGCCAGCAGCCGAGGCGGAGGCTATGGCTACACCTTC. Protein sequence: CASSRGGGYGYTF.

This sequence joins TRBV5-5 and TRBJ2-7; the D gene is possibly TRBD1 (6 bases). This CDR3 has 13 residues. Germline V lookup: CDR1 SGHKS, CDR2 YYEKEE (reference sequence). The germline V and J ends were trimmed by 0 bases and 3 bases, with 7 bases remaining between them. The CDR3 sequence: CASSLEQGYEQYF. DNA for the CDR3: TGTGCCAGCAGCTTGGAACAGGGCTACGAGCAGTACTTC. The full variable domain, its missing parts supplied by reference TRBV5-5 and TRBJ2-7, is DAGVTQSPTHLIKTRGQQVTLRCSPISGHKSVSWYQQVLGQGPQFIFQYYEKEERGRGNFPDRFSARQFPNYSSELNVNALLLGDSALYLCASSLEQGYEQYFGPGTRLTVT.

The chain joins TRBV10-3 to TRBJ1-2, with a weak D call TRBD1 (5 bases). Germline V gene sequence: CDR1 ENHRY, CDR2 SYGVKD. This CDR3 has 13 residues. V gave up 7 bases and J gave up 4 bases, with 13 bases separating them. DNA for the CDR3: TGTGCCATCACCGGGGAGGGGAGCTATGGCTACACCTTC. This translates into CAITGEGSYGYTF.

This clone was counted once. This CDR3 is CATSAGEYAEAFF. In DNA form, the CDR3 reads TGTGCCACCAGTGCCGGGGAGTATGCTGAAGCTTTCTTT. The chain carries TRBV24-1 and TRBJ1-1; D unresolved. CDR1 and CDR2 from the germline V gene are KGHDR and SFDVKD. Between the trimmed V and J ends, which lost 5 bases and 6 bases, there was a span of 12 bases. CDR3 size: 13 residues.

This sequence joins TRBV10-3 and TRBJ2-7; weak D call: TRBD2 (5 bases). Germline assignment: CDR1 ENHRY and CDR2 SYGVKD. V lost 3 bases and J lost 6, with 9 bases in between. The CDR3 contains 12 residues. The CDR3, as DNA: TGTGCCATCAGTGACGGGATTAGCGAGCAGTACTTC. Protein: CAISDGISEQYF.

The V gene is TRBV11-2, the J gene TRBJ2-1; no firm D call. The germline V gene encodes CDR1 SGHAT and CDR2 FQNNGV. V lost 0 bases to trimming and J lost 8 bases, with 8 bases between them. There are 13 residues in the CDR3. The CDR3: CASSLDRHHEQFF. CDR3 bases: TGTGCCAGCAGCTTAGATCGACACCATGAGCAGTTCTTC.

This clone appeared a single time. This sequence joins TRBV13 and TRBJ2-3, with 9 nucleotides matching TRBD2. The trim removed 5 bases at V and 2 bases at J, leaving 8 bases unmatched. The V gene's germline CDR1 is PRHDT and CDR2 FYEKMQ (reference sequence). The CDR3 length is 16 residues. CDR3: CASSRRAGGNTDTQYF. CDR3 DNA: TGTGCCAGCAGCCGGCGGGCGGGGGGGAACACAGATACGCAGTATTTT.

The rearrangement links TRBV5-5 to TRBJ2-5; 9 bases are a match to TRBD1. Germline CDR1 and CDR2: SGHKS and YYEKEE (reference sequence). The CDR3 is 15 residues long. V lost 1 base to trimming and J lost 1 base; unmatched junction nucleotides: 2. In DNA form, the CDR3 reads TGTGCCAGCAGCTTGTGGACAGGGGCCCAAGAGACCCAGTACTTC. Its protein product is CASSLWTGAQETQYF. Using reference TRBV5-5 and TRBJ2-5 for the parts outside the CDR3, the full variable domain is DAGVTQSPTHLIKTRGQQVTLRCSPISGHKSVSWYQQVLGQGPQFIFQYYEKEERGRGNFPDRFSARQFPNYSSELNVNALLLGDSALYLCASSLWTGAQETQYFGPGTRLLVL.

This chain connects TRBV24-1 to TRBJ2-5; TRBD1 agrees at 8 bases. The V gene end was trimmed by 2 bases and the J gene end by 7 bases; junction bases not matched to a gene: 5. The CDR3 extends over 14 amino acids. Germline assignment: CDR1 KGHDR and CDR2 SFDVKD. The CDR3 protein is CATSDSGGEGTQYF. CDR3 sequence (DNA): TGTGCCACCAGTGATTCAGGGGGCGAAGGGACCCAGTACTTC.

The V gene is TRBV6-5, the J gene TRBJ1-1; D not resolved. From germline, CDR1 is MNHEY and CDR2 SVGAGI. This CDR3 region has 12 residues. The germline V and J ends were trimmed by 6 bases and 1 base, with 6 bases remaining between them. DNA for the CDR3: TGTGCCAGCAGACAGCAGAACACTGAAGCTTTCTTT. Protein product: CASRQQNTEAFF.

This rearrangement joins TRBV28 to TRBJ1-5; tentative D call: TRBD1 (5 bases). Trimming removed 3 bases at V and 6 bases at J, with 9 bases between. The length of the CDR3 is 13 residues. Germline CDR1 reads MDHEN; CDR2 reads SYDVKM. The CDR3 here is CASSFRGIQPQHF. As DNA, the CDR3 is TGTGCCAGCAGTTTTCGGGGGATTCAGCCCCAGCATTTT.

The chain couples TRBV7-7 to TRBJ2-1; 8 nucleotides match TRBD2. The CDR3 runs 15 residues. Trimming removed 2 bases from V and 4 bases from J; junction bases left unmatched: 4. CDR1 and CDR2 (germline): SSHAT, FNYEAQ (reference sequence). In DNA, the CDR3 is TGTGCCAGCAGCTTATGGCTAGCGGGTTACAATGAGCAGTTCTTC. Protein sequence: CASSLWLAGYNEQFF.

The chain joins TRBV7-9 to TRBJ1-4; D may be TRBD1 (5 bases). The germline V and J ends were trimmed by 0 bases and 8 bases, with 7 bases remaining between them. The germline V gene has CDR1 SEHNR and CDR2 FQNEAQ (reference sequence). The length of the CDR3 is 13 residues. This chain's CDR3 is CASSLAGGEKLFF. CDR3 nucleotides: TGTGCCAGCAGCTTAGCCGGGGGGGAAAAACTGTTTTTT.

This sequence joins TRBV19 and TRBJ1-4; possible D gene TRBD1, 6 bases. CDR3 length: 15 residues. Trimming left V 1 base short and J 8 bases short, with 14 bases between. CDR1 LNHDA and CDR2 SQIVND come from the germline V gene (reference sequence). This CDR3 reads CASSIVAGVREKLFF. The CDR3 nucleotides are TGTGCCAGTAGTATAGTTGCAGGGGTGCGAGAAAAACTGTTTTTT.

The chain couples TRBV5-1 to TRBJ1-2; no reliable D call. The V gene lost 0 bases and the J gene lost 4 bases, with 10 bases spanning the gap. The germline V gene has CDR1 SGHRS and CDR2 YFSETQ. This CDR3 is built from 14 residues. The CDR3 coding sequence is TGCGCCAGCAGCTTGGAACAGCCCCGCTATGGCTACACCTTC. Its protein product is CASSLEQPRYGYTF. The full variable domain, its missing parts supplied by reference TRBV5-1 and TRBJ1-2, is KAGVTQTPRYLIKTRGQQVTLSCSPISGHRSVSWYQQTPGQGLQFLFEYFSETQRNKGNFPGRFSGRQFSNSRSEMNVSTLELGDSALYLCASSLEQPRYGYTFGSGTRLTVV.

This clone came up a few times. The CDR3 DNA is TGTGCCAGCAGCGTATATGGGGCAGGCACCGGGGAGCTGTTTTTT. Protein: CASSVYGAGTGELFF. The genes are TRBV9 and TRBJ2-2; a possible D gene is TRBD1 (5 bases). This CDR3 has 15 residues. V was clipped by 1 base and J by 4 bases, with 11 bases between them. Germline assignment: CDR1 SGDLS and CDR2 YYNGEE.

The chain employs TRBV19 and TRBJ1-6, with TRBD1 identical over 8 bases. Per germline, CDR1 LNHDA and CDR2 SQIVND (reference sequence). The V segment lost 3 bases and the J segment 8 bases; nucleotides outside the gene matches: 6. The CDR3 is made up of 15 amino acids. This chain's CDR3 is CASSIGQGTDSPLHF. The CDR3, as DNA: TGTGCCAGTAGTATCGGACAGGGCACGGATTCACCCCTCCACTTT. The whole variable domain, remainder taken from reference TRBV19 and TRBJ1-6, is DGGITQSPKYLFRKEGQNVTLSCEQNLNHDAMYWYRQDPGQGLRLIYYSQIVNDFQKGDIAEGYSVSREKKESFPLTVTSAQKNPTAFYLCASSIGQGTDSPLHFGNGTRLTVT.

J is TRBJ2-7 and V is TRBV4-1, with TRBD2 matching 10 bases. V gave up 4 bases and J gave up 2 bases; unmatched junction bases: 11. Germline V CDR1 and CDR2: MGHRA, YSYEKL. This CDR3 comprises 17 residues. The CDR3 loop is CASSLRGLAGVTYEQYF. CDR3 coding DNA: TGCGCCAGCAGCCTAAGGGGGCTAGCGGGGGTTACCTACGAGCAGTACTTC.

The chain employs TRBV3-1 (or the pseudogene TRBV3-2) and TRBJ1-4; D not resolved. Germline CDR1 is LGHDT and CDR2 is YNNKEL (reference sequence). The CDR3 totals 13 residues. V was cut by 1 base and J by 8 bases, with 8 bases left in between. CDR3 in DNA: TGTGCCAGCAGCCAAGGTATAGCCGAAAAACTGTTTTTT. Residues: CASSQGIAEKLFF.

The genes are TRBV18 and TRBJ1-5; 9 bases line up with TRBD1. The CDR3 consists of 14 residues. Per germline, CDR1 KGHSH and CDR2 LQKENI. V lost 1 base and J lost 5; bases outside the gene matches: 0. The CDR3 here is CASSPRTGDQPQHF. As DNA, the CDR3 is TGTGCCAGCTCACCACGGACAGGGGATCAGCCCCAGCATTTT.

This rearrangement joins TRBV19 to TRBJ1-4; D may be TRBD1 (6 bases). This CDR3 spans 14 amino acids. V was cut by 3 bases and J by 10 bases, with 15 bases left in between. CDR1 and CDR2 from the germline V gene are LNHDA and SQIVND (reference sequence). The CDR3 protein is CASSISGEGGKLFF. The CDR3 bases are TGTGCCAGTAGTATTTCTGGTGAAGGGGGAAAACTGTTTTTT.

V gene TRBV6-6 combines with J gene TRBJ1-4; a possible D gene is TRBD1 (6 bases). V was trimmed by 5 bases and J by 5 bases, leaving 15 bases between them. The CDR3 is 15 amino acids. Per germline, CDR1 MNHNY and CDR2 SVGAGI (reference sequence). CDR3 region: CASSRGGTRNEKLFF. The CDR3 bases are TGTGCCAGCAGTAGGGGGGGGACAAGGAATGAAAAACTGTTTTTT.

The chain uses TRBV18 and TRBJ2-3; possibly TRBD2 for D (6 bases). V was trimmed by 3 bases and J by 4 bases, leaving 8 bases between them. CDR3 size: 13 residues. Germline values: CDR1 KGHSH, CDR2 LQKENI. CDR3 DNA: TGTGCCAGCTCACCCCAGCGGGCAGATACGCAGTATTTT. As protein: CASSPQRADTQYF.

This sequence joins TRBV9 and TRBJ2-1, with 9 bases that match TRBD2. Per germline, CDR1 SGDLS and CDR2 YYNGEE. This CDR3 contains 16 residues. J was trimmed by 9 bases and V by 0 bases; bases with no gene match: 10. CDR3 region: CASSVGGASGDGEQFF. In DNA form, the CDR3 reads TGTGCCAGCAGCGTAGGAGGGGCTAGCGGGGATGGTGAGCAGTTCTTC. Full variable domain (missing parts from reference TRBV9 and TRBJ2-1): DSGVTQTPKHLITATGQRVTLRCSPRSGDLSVYWYQQSLDQGLQFLIQYYNGEERAKGNILERFSAQQFPDLHSELNLSSLELGDSALYFCASSVGGASGDGEQFFGPGTRLTVL.

The rearrangement joins TRBV10-3 to TRBJ1-1; no definite D call. Germline V gene sequence: CDR1 ENHRY, CDR2 SYGVKD. V lost 10 bases to trimming and J lost 1 base, with 13 bases between them. CDR3 size: 13 residues. The CDR3, as DNA: TGTGCCACGATAGGACGGGAGAACACTGAAGCTTTCTTT. It encodes CATIGRENTEAFF.

V is TRBV19 and J is TRBJ2-7; TRBD2 might be the D (6 bases). Germline values: CDR1 LNHDA, CDR2 SQIVND (reference sequence). The CDR3 extends over 14 amino acids. V lost 8 bases to trimming and J lost 0 bases, with 14 bases between them. CDR3 bases: TGTGCCAGTTCGCTTACGGGGGACTCCTACGAGCAGTACTTC. Protein product: CASSLTGDSYEQYF.

This clone appeared a single time. The J gene is TRBJ1-2, the V gene TRBV27, with 8 bases matching TRBD1. With V trimmed by 1 base and J by 6 bases, 4 bases remained unmatched. The CDR3 runs 14 residues. Germline V gives CDR1 MNHEY, CDR2 SMNVEV (reference sequence). The CDR3 DNA reads TGTGCCAGCAGTTTATACCCAGGGGGCGATGGCTACACCTTC. Translating it yields CASSLYPGGDGYTF.